The clone carrying this TCR beta chain appeared a few times. Patients were excluded because of uncontrolled infection, other autoimmune disease, pregnancy or lactation. This entry belongs to a study of T cells in Graves' hyperthyroidism and ophthalmopathy. RNA transcripts were the template for amplifying TCR beta CDR3 regions. HTBI primers were used for first-round RT-PCR of the TCR CDR3. TCRdb reprocessed the multiplex PCR reads with MiXCR, giving one entry per CDR3 protein. The sample records over 200,000 distinct CDR3 sequences, 17% being singletons. This receptor was taken from a man over 45 with Graves' hyperthyroidism. Sequencing input: blood.

This CDR3 reads CASSGTPDEQYF. The CDR3 coding sequence is TGTGCCAGCAGTGGGACACCAGACGAGCAGTACTTC. The chain has TRBV25-1 and TRBJ2-7; D perhaps matches TRBD1 (5 bases). The germline V gene has CDR1 MGHDK and CDR2 SYGVNS. V was trimmed by 4 bases and J by 5 bases, leaving 9 bases between them. This CDR3 is built from 12 residues.